This TCR beta chain was sequenced during a study of blood T cell repertoires in COVID-19. Patients from Seattle were sampled longitudinally, starting during active infection. This clone was picked up a small number of times. The germline gives CDR1 MGHRA, CDR2 YSYEKL. V was clipped by 1 base and J by 8 bases; unmatched bases: 1. The CDR3 has 14 amino acids. Here immunoSEQ multiplex PCR was the method, and the copy in TCRdb shows in-frame clones only, minus some. The repertoire has more than 300,000 clones, almost 90% of them found once; the top ten carry under 1.1%. The V and J genes are TRBV4-1 and TRBJ1-6, with 8 positions matching TRBD1. The sample taken for sequencing was peripheral blood. The receptor comes from a woman between 40 and 50 years old with COVID-19, enrolled during active disease. CDR3 sequence (DNA): TGCGCCAGCAGCCAAGCAGGGGGCGATTCACCCCTCCACTTT. It codes for CASSQAGGDSPLHF.